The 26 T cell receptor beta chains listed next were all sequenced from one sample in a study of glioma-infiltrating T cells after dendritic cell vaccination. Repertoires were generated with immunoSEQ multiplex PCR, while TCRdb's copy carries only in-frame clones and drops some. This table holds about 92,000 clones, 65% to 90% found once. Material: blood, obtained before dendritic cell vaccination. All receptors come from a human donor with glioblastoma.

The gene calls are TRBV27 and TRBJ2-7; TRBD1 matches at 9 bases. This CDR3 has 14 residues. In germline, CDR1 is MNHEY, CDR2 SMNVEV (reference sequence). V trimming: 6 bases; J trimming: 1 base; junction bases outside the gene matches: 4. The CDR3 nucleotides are TGTGCCAGCAGCCTGGGGACAGGGTCCTACGAGCAGTACTTC. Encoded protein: CASSLGTGSYEQYF.

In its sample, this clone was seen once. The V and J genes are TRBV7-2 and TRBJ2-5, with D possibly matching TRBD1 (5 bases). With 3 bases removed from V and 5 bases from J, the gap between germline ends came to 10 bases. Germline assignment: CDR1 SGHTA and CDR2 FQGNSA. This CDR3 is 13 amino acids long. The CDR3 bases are TGTGCCAGCAGCTTGCCCCCAGGGGAGACCCAGTACTTC. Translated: CASSLPPGETQYF.

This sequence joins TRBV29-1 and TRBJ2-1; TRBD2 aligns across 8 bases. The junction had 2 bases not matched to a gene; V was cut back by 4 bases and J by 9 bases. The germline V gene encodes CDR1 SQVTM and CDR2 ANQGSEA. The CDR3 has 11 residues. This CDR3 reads CSVVLAVEQFF. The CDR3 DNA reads TGCAGCGTTGTACTAGCGGTTGAGCAGTTCTTC.

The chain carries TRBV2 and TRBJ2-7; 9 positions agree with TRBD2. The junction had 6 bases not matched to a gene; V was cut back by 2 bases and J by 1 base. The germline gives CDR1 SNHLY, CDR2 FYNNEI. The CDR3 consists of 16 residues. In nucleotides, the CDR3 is TGTGCCAGCAGTGAACAGACTAGCGGCTTTTCCTACGAGCAGTACTTC. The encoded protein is CASSEQTSGFSYEQYF.

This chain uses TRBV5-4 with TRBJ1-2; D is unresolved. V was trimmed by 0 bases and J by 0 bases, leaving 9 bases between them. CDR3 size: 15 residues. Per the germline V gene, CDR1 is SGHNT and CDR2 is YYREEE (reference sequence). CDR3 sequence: CASSLGATPNYGYTF. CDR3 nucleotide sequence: TGTGCCAGCAGCTTGGGTGCAACTCCTAACTATGGCTACACCTTC.

The CDR3 is CASSFGVGQRDYGYTF. DNA for the CDR3: TGCGCCAGCAGCTTTGGGGTAGGACAACGAGACTATGGCTACACCTTC. The chain combines TRBV5-1 with TRBJ1-2, with D possibly matching TRBD1 (5 bases). The CDR3 length is 16 residues. Per the germline V gene, CDR1 is SGHRS and CDR2 is YFSETQ. Trimming took off 2 bases at V and 3 bases at J, with 17 bases between the two ends. The full variable domain, completed using reference TRBV5-1 and TRBJ1-2, is KAGVTQTPRYLIKTRGQQVTLSCSPISGHRSVSWYQQTPGQGLQFLFEYFSETQRNKGNFPGRFSGRQFSNSRSEMNVSTLELGDSALYLCASSFGVGQRDYGYTFGSGTRLTVV.

The CDR3 region has the DNA TGTGCCAGCAGCCAACCCCGGGAAAGATACTACGAGCAGTACTTC. Its protein is CASSQPRERYYEQYF. The chain combines TRBV28 with TRBJ2-7, with a tentative D call TRBD2 (5 bases). This CDR3 has 15 amino acids. Germline V gene data show CDR1 as MDHEN and CDR2 as SYDVKM. Between the trimmed V and J ends, which lost 6 bases and 3 bases, there was a span of 18 bases.

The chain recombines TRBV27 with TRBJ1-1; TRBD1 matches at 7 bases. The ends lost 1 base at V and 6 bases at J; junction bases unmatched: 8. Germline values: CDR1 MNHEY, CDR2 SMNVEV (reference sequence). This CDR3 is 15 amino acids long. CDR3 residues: CASSLFTGAMAEAFF. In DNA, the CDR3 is TGTGCCAGCAGTTTATTTACAGGGGCGATGGCTGAAGCTTTCTTT.

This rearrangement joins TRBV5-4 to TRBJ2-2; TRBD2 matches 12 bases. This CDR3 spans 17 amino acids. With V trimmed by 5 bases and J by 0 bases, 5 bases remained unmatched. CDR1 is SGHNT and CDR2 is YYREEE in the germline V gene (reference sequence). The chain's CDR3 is CASRSSGGAANTGELFF. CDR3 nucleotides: TGTGCCAGCAGGTCTAGCGGGGGGGCTGCGAACACCGGGGAGCTGTTTTTT.

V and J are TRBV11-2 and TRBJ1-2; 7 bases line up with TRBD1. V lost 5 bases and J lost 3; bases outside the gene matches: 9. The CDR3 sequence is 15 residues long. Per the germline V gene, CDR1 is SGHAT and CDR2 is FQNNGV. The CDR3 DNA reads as TGTGCCAGCAGCCCAAGCGCAGGGGGATACTATGGCTACACCTTC. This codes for CASSPSAGGYYGYTF.

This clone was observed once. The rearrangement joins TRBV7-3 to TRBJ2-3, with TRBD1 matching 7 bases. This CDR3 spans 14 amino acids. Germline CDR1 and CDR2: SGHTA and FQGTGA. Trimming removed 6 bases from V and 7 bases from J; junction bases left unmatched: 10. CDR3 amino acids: CASSFTGDRNTQYF. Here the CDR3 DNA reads TGTGCCAGCAGTTTTACAGGGGACCGGAATACGCAGTATTTT. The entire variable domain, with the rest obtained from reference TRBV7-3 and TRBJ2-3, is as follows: GAGVSQTPSNKVTEKGKYVELRCDPISGHTALYWYRQSLGQGPEFLIYFQGTGAADDSGLPNDRFFAVRPEGSVSTLKIQRTERGDSAVYLCASSFTGDRNTQYFGPGTRLTVL.

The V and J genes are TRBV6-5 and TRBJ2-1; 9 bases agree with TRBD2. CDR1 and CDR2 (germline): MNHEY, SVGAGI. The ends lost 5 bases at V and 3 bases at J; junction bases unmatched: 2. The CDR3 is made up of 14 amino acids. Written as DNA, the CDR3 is TGTGCCAGCAGTCGCGGGGGGGACTACAATGAGCAGTTCTTC. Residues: CASSRGGDYNEQFF.

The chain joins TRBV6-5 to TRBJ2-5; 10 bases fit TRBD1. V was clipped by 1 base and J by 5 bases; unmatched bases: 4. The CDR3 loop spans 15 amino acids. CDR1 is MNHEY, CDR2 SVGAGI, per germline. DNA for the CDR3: TGTGCCAGCAGTTACTTGACAGGGGGCGGGGAGACCCAGTACTTC. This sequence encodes CASSYLTGGGETQYF.

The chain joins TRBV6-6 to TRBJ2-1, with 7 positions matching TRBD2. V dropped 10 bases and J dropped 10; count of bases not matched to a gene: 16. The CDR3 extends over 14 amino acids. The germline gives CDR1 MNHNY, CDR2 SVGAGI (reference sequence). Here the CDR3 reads CATTGTGGEGEQFF. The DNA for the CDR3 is TGTGCCACCACTGGTACGGGCGGGGAGGGGGAGCAGTTCTTC.

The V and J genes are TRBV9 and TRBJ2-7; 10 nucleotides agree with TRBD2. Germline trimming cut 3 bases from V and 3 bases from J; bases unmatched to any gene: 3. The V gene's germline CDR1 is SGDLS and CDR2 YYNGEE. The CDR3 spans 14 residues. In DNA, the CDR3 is TGTGCCAGCAGCGCCAGCGGGGGGGACTACGAGCAGTACTTC. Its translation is CASSASGGDYEQYF.

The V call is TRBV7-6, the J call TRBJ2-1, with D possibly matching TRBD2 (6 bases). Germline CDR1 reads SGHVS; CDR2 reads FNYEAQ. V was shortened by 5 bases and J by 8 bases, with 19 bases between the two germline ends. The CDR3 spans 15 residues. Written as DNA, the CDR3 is TGTGCCAGCAGCATCATGTCAGCGGGCCGCCATGAGCAGTTCTTC. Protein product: CASSIMSAGRHEQFF.

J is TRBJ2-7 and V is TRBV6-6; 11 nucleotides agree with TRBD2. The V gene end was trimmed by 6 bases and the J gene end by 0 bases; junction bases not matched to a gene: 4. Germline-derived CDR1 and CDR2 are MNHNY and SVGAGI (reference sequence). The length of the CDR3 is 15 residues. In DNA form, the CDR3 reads TGTGCCAGCAGGGATACTAGCGGGAGCTCCTACGAGCAGTACTTC. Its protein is CASRDTSGSSYEQYF.

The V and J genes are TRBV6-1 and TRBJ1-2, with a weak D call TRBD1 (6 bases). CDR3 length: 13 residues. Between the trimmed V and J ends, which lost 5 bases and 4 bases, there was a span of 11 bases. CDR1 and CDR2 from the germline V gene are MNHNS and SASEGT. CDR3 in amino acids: CASSPRTVYGYTF. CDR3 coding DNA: TGTGCCAGCAGTCCCCGGACAGTCTATGGCTACACCTTC.

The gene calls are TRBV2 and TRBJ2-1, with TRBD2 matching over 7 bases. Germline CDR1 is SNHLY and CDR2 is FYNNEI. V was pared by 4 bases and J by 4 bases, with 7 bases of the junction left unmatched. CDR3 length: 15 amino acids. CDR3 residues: CASSVDGRAYNEQFF. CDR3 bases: TGTGCCAGCAGTGTAGATGGGAGGGCATACAATGAGCAGTTCTTC.

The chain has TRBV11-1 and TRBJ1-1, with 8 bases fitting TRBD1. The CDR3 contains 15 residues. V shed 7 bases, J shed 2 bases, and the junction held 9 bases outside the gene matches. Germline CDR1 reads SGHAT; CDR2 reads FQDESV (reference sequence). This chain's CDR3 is CASTLTQGANTEAFF. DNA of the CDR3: TGTGCCAGCACCCTAACCCAGGGGGCAAACACTGAAGCTTTCTTT.

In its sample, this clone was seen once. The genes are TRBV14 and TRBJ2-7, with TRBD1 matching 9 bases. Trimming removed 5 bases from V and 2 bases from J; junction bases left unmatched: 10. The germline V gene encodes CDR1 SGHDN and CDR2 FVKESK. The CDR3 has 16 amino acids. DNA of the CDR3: TGTGCCAGCAGCGGGGACAGGGAGAGGTTGACCTACGAGCAGTACTTC. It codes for CASSGDRERLTYEQYF.

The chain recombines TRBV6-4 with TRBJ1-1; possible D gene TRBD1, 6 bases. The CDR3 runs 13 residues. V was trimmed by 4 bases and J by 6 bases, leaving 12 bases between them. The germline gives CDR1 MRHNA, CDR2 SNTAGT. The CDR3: CASSVDSGSEAFF. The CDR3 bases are TGTGCCAGCAGTGTGGACAGTGGGTCTGAAGCTTTCTTT.

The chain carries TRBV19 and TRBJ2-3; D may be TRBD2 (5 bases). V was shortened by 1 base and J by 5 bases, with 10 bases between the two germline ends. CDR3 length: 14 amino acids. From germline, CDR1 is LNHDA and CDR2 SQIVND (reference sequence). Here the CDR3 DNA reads TGTGCCAGTAGTATAGTCGGCGCGGGAGATACGCAGTATTTT. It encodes CASSIVGAGDTQYF.

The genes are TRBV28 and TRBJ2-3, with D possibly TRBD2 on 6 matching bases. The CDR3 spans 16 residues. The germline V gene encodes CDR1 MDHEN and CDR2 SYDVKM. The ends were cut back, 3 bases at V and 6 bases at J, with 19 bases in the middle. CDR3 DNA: TGTGCCAGCAGTTTCATAACGGGAGCGCCCCGGGATACGCAGTATTTT. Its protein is CASSFITGAPRDTQYF.

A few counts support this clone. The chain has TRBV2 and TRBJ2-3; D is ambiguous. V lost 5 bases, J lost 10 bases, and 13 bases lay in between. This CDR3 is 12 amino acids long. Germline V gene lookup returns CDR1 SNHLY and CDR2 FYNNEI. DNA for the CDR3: TGTGCCAGCAGTTCTACTACCGACGCGCAGTATTTT. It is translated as CASSSTTDAQYF. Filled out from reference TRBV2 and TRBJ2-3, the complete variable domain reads EPEVTQTPSHQVTQMGQEVILRCVPISNHLYFYWYRQILGQKVEFLVSFYNNEISEKSEIFDDQFSVERPDGSNFTLKIRSTKLEDSAMYFCASSSTTDAQYFGPGTRLTVL.

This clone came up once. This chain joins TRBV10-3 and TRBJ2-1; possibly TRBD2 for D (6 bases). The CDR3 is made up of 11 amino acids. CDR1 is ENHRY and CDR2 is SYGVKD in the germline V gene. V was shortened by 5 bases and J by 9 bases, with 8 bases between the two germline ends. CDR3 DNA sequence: TGTGCCATCAGTATCGGGAGTGAGCAGTTCTTC. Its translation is CAISIGSEQFF.